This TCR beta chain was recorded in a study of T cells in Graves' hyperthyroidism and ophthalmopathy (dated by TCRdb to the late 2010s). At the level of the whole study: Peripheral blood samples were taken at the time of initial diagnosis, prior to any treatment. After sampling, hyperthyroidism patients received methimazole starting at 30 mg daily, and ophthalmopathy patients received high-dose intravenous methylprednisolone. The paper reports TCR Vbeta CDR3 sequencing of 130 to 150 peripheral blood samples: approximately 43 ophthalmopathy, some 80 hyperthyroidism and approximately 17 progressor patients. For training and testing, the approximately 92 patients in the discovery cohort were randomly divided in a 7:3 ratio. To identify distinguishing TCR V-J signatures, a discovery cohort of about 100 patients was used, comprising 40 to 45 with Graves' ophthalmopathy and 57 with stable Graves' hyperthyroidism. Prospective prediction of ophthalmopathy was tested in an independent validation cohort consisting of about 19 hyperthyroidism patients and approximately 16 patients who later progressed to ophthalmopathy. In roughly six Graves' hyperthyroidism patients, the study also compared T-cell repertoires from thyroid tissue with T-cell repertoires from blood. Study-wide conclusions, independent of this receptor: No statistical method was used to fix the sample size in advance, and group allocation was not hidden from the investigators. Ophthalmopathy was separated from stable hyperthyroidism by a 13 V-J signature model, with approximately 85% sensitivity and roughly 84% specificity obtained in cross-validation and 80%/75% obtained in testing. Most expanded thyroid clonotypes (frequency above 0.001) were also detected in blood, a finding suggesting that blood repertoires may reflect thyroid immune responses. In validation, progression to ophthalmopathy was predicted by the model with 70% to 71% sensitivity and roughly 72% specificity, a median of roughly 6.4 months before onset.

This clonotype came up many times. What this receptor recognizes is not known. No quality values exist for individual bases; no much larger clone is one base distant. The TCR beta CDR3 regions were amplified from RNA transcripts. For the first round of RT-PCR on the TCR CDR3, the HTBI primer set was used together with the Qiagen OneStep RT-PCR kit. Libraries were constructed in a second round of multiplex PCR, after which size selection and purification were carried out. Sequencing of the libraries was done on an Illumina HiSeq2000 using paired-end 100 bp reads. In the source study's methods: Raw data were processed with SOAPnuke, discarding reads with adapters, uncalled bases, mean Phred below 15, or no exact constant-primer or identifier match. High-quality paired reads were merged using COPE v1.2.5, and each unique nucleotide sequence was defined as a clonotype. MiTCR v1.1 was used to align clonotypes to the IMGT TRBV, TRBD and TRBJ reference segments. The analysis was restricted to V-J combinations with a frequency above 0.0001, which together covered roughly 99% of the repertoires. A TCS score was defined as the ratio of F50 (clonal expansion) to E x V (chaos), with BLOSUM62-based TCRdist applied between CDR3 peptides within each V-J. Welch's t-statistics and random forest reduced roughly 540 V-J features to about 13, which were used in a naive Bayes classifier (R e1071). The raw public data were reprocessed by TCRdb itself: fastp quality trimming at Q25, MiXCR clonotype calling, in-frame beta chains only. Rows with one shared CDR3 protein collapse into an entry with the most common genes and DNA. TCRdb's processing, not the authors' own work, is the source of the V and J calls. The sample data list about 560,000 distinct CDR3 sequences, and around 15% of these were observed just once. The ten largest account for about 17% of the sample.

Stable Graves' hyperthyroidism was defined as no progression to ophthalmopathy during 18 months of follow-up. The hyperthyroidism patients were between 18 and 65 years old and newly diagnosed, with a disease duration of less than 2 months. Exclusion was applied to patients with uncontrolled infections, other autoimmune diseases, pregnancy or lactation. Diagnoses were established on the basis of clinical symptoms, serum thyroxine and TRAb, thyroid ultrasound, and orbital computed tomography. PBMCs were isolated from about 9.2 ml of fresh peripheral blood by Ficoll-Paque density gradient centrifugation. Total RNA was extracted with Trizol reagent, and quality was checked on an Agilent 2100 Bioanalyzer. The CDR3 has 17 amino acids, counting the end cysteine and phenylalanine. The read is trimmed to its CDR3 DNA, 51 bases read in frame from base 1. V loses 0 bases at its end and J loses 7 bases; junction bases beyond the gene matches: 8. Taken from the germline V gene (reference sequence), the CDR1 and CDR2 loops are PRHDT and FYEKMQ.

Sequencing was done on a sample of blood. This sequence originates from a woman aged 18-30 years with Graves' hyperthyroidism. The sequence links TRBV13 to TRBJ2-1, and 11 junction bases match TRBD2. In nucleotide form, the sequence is TGTGCCAGCAGCTTAGGCCAGGCTAGCGGGAGGTTAAATGAGCAGTTCTTC. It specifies CASSLGQASGRLNEQFF.